Following are 13 T cell receptor beta chains from one sample sequenced in a study of T cells in localized non-small cell lung cancer (dated by TCRdb to the early 2020s). Library prep was done by the immunoSEQ multiplex PCR assay. The clones in this table, taken by TCRdb from immuneACCESS, are in-frame only. Not every clone is retained; where verified, under half of the shortfall comes from an unresolved V gene, and the cause of the rest is unknown. Across this sample there are some 50,000 clones, with around 81% seen only once. The ten most abundant clones make up roughly a sixth of the sample. Sequences were derived from peripheral blood mononuclear cells, sampled before any cancer treatment. These receptors were obtained from a man aged 40 to 69 with stage III lung adenocarcinoma.

V gene TRBV4-2 combines with J gene TRBJ1-2, with 8 bases that match TRBD1. The CDR3 consists of 15 residues. Losses at the gene ends were 2 bases for V and 3 bases for J; bases not matched to a gene: 5. The V gene's germline CDR1 is LGHNA and CDR2 YNFKEQ. CDR3 residues: CASSQWTGSDYGYTF. In nucleotides, the CDR3 is TGTGCCAGCAGCCAATGGACAGGGTCGGACTATGGCTACACCTTC.

J is TRBJ2-7 and V is TRBV5-4, with D possibly being TRBD1 or TRBD2 (7 bases each). The CDR3 spans 16 residues. Germline lookup yields CDR1 SGHNT and CDR2 YYREEE (reference sequence). Trimming took 1 base from V and 1 from J, leaving 15 bases between them. CDR3 in DNA: TGTGCCAGCAGCTTGTACGGGCAGGGGGGGTCCTACGAGCAGTACTTC. Its translation: CASSLYGQGGSYEQYF.

This chain uses TRBV5-1 with TRBJ1-2; no firm D call. The ends were cut back, 3 bases at V and 7 bases at J, with 10 bases in the middle. The length of the CDR3 is 12 residues. CDR1 is SGHRS and CDR2 is YFSETQ in the germline V gene. The CDR3 nucleotides are TGCGCCAGCAGCTCAGATTGGAGTGGCTACACCTTC. Residues: CASSSDWSGYTF.

V is TRBV2 and J is TRBJ1-3; D ambiguous. V lost 9 bases and J lost 3, with 12 bases in between. There are 13 residues in the CDR3. In germline, CDR1 is SNHLY, CDR2 FYNNEI. CDR3 bases: TGTGCCAGTAGCATGTATAGTGGAAACACCATATATTTT. Amino acids: CASSMYSGNTIYF.

The chain combines TRBV18 with TRBJ2-7, with D possibly being TRBD1 (5 bases). The length of the CDR3 is 13 residues. The germline V gene encodes CDR1 KGHSH and CDR2 LQKENI. V lost 3 bases, J lost 1 base, and 7 bases lay in between. CDR3 nucleotide sequence: TGTGCCAGCTCACCCGACAGATCCTACGAGCAGTACTTC. Translated, it gives CASSPDRSYEQYF. Based on the CDR3 plus reference TRBV18 and TRBJ2-7, the full variable domain is NAGVMQNPRHLVRRRGQEARLRCSPMKGHSHVYWYRQLPEEGLKFMVYLQKENIIDESGMPKERFSAEFPKEGPSILRIQQVVRGDSAAYFCASSPDRSYEQYFGPGTRLTVT.

This clone appeared once. This chain connects TRBV11-2 to TRBJ2-3; 8 bases line up with TRBD2. J was trimmed by 0 bases and V by 4 bases; bases with no gene match: 6. The CDR3 has 16 residues. Per the germline V gene, CDR1 is SGHAT and CDR2 is FQNNGV. The CDR3 here is CASSSRTSSSTDTQYF. The CDR3 DNA is TGTGCCAGCAGCTCCCGGACTAGCAGTAGCACAGATACGCAGTATTTT.

The rearrangement links TRBV6-5 to TRBJ2-7; unclear D gene. Germline V lookup: CDR1 MNHEY, CDR2 SVGAGI. The CDR3 runs to 15 residues. V was pared by 3 bases and J by 0 bases, with 12 bases between. In DNA form, the CDR3 reads TGTGCCAGCAGTTATGCCCAGCTTTACTCCTACGAGCAGTACTTC. Protein: CASSYAQLYSYEQYF.

CDR3 loop: CAWSARTSGRQETQYF. CDR3 bases: TGTGCCTGGAGTGCCCGGACTAGCGGGAGACAAGAGACCCAGTACTTC. This chain connects TRBV30 to TRBJ2-5, with 13 bases matching TRBD2. V lost 1 base to trimming and J lost 2 bases; unmatched junction nucleotides: 4. The length of the CDR3 is 16 residues. Germline CDR1 GTSNPN, CDR2 SVGIG (reference sequence).

The rearrangement joins TRBV9 to TRBJ2-7; D not certain. CDR1 SGDLS and CDR2 YYNGEE come from the germline V gene. CDR3 length: 13 residues. Trimming removed 0 bases at V and 7 bases at J, with 11 bases between. The CDR3 loop is CASSVAEDWEQYF. The CDR3 nucleotides read TGTGCCAGCAGCGTAGCGGAAGACTGGGAGCAGTACTTC.

The rearrangement uses TRBV4-2 and TRBJ2-2, with unresolved D. The CDR3 length is 11 residues. Trimming removed 6 bases from V and 6 bases from J, with 5 bases in between. Germline V gives CDR1 LGHNA, CDR2 YNFKEQ. DNA for the CDR3: TGTGCCAGCAGTGGCGCCGGGGAGCTGTTTTTT. Its protein product is CASSGAGELFF.

The V call is TRBV5-1, the J call TRBJ2-3; TRBD1 or TRBD2 may be the D gene (5 bases each). V was pared by 4 bases and J by 0 bases, with 15 bases between. The germline V gene encodes CDR1 SGHRS and CDR2 YFSETQ. The CDR3 is 16 amino acids. CDR3 amino acids: CASSLVQGVSTDTQYF. CDR3 sequence (DNA): TGCGCCAGCAGCCTTGTGCAGGGAGTTAGCACAGATACGCAGTATTTT.

Here the CDR3 reads CASSLGLQTQYF. CDR3 sequence (DNA): TGTGCCAGCAGCTTAGGACTCCAGACCCAGTACTTC. V usage is TRBV7-8 and J usage is TRBJ2-5; D is unclear. Germline CDR1 reads SGHVS; CDR2 reads FQNEAQ. With 1 base removed from V and 6 bases from J, the gap between germline ends came to 6 bases. The CDR3 covers 12 residues.

The chain uses TRBV5-1 and TRBJ2-5; D perhaps matches TRBD2 (6 bases). The CDR3 runs 16 residues. Deletions cut 2 bases from V and 3 bases from J, with 17 bases between. The germline V gene encodes CDR1 SGHRS and CDR2 YFSETQ. The CDR3 coding sequence is TGCGCCAGCAGCTTCGGTGGGGCATCGGGGGAAGAGACCCAGTACTTC. Protein sequence: CASSFGGASGEETQYF.